This entry is about one TCR beta chain. Its antigen is still unknown. The sample is drawn from a study of OX40 agonist ivuxolimab in advanced cancers. In the study overall: Subjects had a mean age of about 60 years, with a range of 23 to 79; more than 75% were male.

Findings and caveats of the study: CD4+ T cells averaged fewer expanded clones than CD8+ T cells.

Sequenced by immunoSEQ multiplex PCR; TCRdb stores in-frame clones only, minus some. The sample comprises tens of thousands of clones, about 85% of which are singletons, and about 0.57% rests with the top ten. The CDR3 has 15 amino acids. The germline V gene encodes CDR1 SGHAT and CDR2 FQNNGV. Trimming cost V 1 base and J 2 bases; bases outside gene matches: 1. The rearrangement uses TRBV11-2 and TRBJ1-5; TRBD1 matches at 8 bases. This TCR was recovered from an adult with an advanced solid tumor such as melanoma, head and neck, liver or kidney cancer. Material: CD4+ or CD8+ T cells sorted from blood, obtained in a trial of the OX40 agonist ivuxolimab. The CDR3 region has the DNA TGTGCCAGCAGCTTAGGGGGACAGGGCAATCAGCCCCAGCATTTT. This translates into CASSLGGQGNQPQHF.